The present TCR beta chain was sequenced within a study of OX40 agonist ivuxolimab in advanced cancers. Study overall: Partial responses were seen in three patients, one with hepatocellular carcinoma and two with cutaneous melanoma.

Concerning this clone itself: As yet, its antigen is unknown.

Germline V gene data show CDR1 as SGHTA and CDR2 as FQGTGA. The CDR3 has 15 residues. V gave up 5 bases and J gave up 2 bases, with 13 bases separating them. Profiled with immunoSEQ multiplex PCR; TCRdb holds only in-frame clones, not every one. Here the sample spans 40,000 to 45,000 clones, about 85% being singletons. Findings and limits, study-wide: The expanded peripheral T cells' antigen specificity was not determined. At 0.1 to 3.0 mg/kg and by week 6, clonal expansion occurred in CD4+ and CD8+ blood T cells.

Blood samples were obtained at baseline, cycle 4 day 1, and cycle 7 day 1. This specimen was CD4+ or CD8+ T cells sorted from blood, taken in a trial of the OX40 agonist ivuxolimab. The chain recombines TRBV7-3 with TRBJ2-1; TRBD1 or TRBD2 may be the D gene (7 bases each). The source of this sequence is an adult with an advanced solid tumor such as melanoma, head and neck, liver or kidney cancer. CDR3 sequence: CASSLGRGPYNEQFF. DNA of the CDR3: TGTGCCAGCAGCCTTGGGAGGGGGCCCTACAATGAGCAGTTCTTC.